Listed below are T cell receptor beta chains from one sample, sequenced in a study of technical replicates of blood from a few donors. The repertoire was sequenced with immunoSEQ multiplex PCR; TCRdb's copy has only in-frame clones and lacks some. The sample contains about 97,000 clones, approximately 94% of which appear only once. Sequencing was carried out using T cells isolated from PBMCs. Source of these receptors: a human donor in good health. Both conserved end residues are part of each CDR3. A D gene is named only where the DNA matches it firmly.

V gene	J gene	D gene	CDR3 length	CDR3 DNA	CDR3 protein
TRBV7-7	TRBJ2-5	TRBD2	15	TGTGCTAGCAGCCCGGAGGGTAGCGGGGCGGGGACCCAGTACTTC	CASSPEGSGAGTQYF
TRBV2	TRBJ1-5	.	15	TGTGCCAGCAGGGCCTTAGAGGGCCCAAATCAGCCCCAGCATTTT	CASRALEGPNQPQHF
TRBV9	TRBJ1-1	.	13	TGTGCCAGCAGCGCCCCTCGGTCCACTGAAGCTTTCTTT	CASSAPRSTEAFF
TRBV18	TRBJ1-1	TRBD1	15	TGTGCCAGCTCACCTAGACAGGGGTCTGACACTGAAGCTTTCTTT	CASSPRQGSDTEAFF
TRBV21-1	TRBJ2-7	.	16	TGTGCCAGCAGCAACTCTAGCGGGAGACGCTCCTACGAGCAGTACTTC	CASSNSSGRRSYEQYF
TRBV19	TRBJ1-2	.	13	TGTGCCAGTAATTCCGGGGGGAACTATGGCTACACCTTC	CASNSGGNYGYTF
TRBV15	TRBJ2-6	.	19	TGTGCCACCAGCAGAGAGAAAGGGACTGTTAGCTCTGGGGCCAACGTCCTGACTTTC	CATSREKGTVSSGANVLTF
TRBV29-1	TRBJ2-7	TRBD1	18	TGCAGCGTTGCGGGCCTCATGGACCGGGACAGGGGAACCTACGAGCAGTACTTC	CSVAGLMDRDRGTYEQYF
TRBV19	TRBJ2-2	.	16	TGTGCCAGTAGCCCCCCATCAAGACAGAGGTGGAGGGAGCTGTTTTTT	CASSPPSRQRWRELFF
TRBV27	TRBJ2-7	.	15	TGTGCCAGTGCACAATTTCCGGGACTTGGTTACGAGCAGTACTTC	CASAQFPGLGYEQYF
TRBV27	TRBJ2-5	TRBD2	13	TGTGCCGCGGGACTAGCGGGAGGAGAGACCCAGTACTTC	CAAGLAGGETQYF
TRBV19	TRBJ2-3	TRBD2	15	TGTGCCAGTTCCCTTGGCGGGAGTCTCACAGATACGCAGTATTTT	CASSLGGSLTDTQYF
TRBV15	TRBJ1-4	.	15	TGTGCCACCAGCAGAACTACAGGGTCGGAAGAAAAACTGTTTTTT	CATSRTTGSEEKLFF
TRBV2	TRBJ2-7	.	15	TGTGCCAGCAGTGAAGAGGGAGCTACGTACTACGAGCAGTACTTC	CASSEEGATYYEQYF
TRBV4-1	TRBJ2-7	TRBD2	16	TGCGCCAGCAGCCAAGAACTAGCGGGAGTGCCCTACGAGCAGTACTTC	CASSQELAGVPYEQYF
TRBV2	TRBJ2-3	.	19	TGTGCCAGTAGTGAAGCTAGTTGGGGATGGGAGGTCCTCACAGATACGCAGTATTTT	CASSEASWGWEVLTDTQYF
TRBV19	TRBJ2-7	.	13	TGTGCCAGTAGTACGGGGTTACACTACGAGCAGTACTTC	CASSTGLHYEQYF
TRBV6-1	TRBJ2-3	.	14	TGTGCCAGCAGAGAAGGACTGCGCACAGATACGCAGTATTTT	CASREGLRTDTQYF
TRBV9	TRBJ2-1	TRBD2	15	TGTGCCAGCAGTTCCGGACTAGCGGGAGGGGATGAGCAGTTCTTC	CASSSGLAGGDEQFF
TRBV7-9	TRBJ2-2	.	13	TGTGCCAGCGGGACTCCGAACACCGGGGAGCTGTTTTTT	CASGTPNTGELFF
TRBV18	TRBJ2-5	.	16	TGTGCCAGCTCACAATCTACAGGGTGGAGTTCGGAGACCCAGTACTTC	CASSQSTGWSSETQYF
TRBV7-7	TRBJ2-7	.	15	TGTGCTAGCAGCCCTGAGCTGGCGGCTTCCTACGAGCAGTACTTC	CASSPELAASYEQYF
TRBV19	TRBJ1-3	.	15	TGTGCCAGTAGTATTATAGGGGTGAACGGAAACACCATATATTTT	CASSIIGVNGNTIYF
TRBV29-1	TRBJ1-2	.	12	TGCAGCGCCTCGACAGGACCTTATGGCTACACCTTC	CSASTGPYGYTF
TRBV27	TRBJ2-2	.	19	TGTGCCAGCAGCCTCAATGGGCCTCAGCTATTCCTTAACACCGGGGAGCTGTTTTTT	CASSLNGPQLFLNTGELFF